The 15 T cell receptor beta chains presented below share a single source sample, sequenced in a study of blood T cell repertoires in COVID-19 (TCRdb year 2020). Library method: the immunoSEQ multiplex PCR assay. TCRdb retrieved this table from immuneACCESS and kept in-frame rearrangements only. Not all clones are present; in checked studies, unresolved V genes account for under half, and no reason is known for the remainder. The sample has approximately 400,000 clones on record, about 90% of them singletons. Approximately 1.2% of the sample is in the top ten clones. Material for sequencing was PBMCs or T cells enriched from blood (not recorded which). The origin of the receptors is a man aged 25 to 40 who had recovered from COVID-19.

This chain joins TRBV18 and TRBJ2-1; 9 nucleotides align to TRBD1. The junction had 11 bases not matched to a gene; V was cut back by 10 bases and J by 7 bases. There are 14 residues in the CDR3. Germline values: CDR1 KGHSH, CDR2 LQKENI. CDR3 protein: CATDDRGSVNEQFF. CDR3 DNA: TGTGCCACCGACGACAGGGGGTCGGTTAATGAGCAGTTCTTC.

The V gene is TRBV5-1, the J gene TRBJ2-7; D might be TRBD1 (5 bases). V lost 5 bases, J lost 4 bases, and 19 bases lay in between. The CDR3 spans 15 residues. Looked up from germline, CDR1 is SGHRS and CDR2 is YFSETQ. The CDR3 region has the DNA TGCGCCAGCAGACGAGACAGAGAAGCATTTTACGAGCAGTACTTC. This sequence encodes CASRRDREAFYEQYF.

This sequence joins TRBV6-5 and TRBJ1-5; the match to TRBD1 covers 10 bases. The germline CDR1 and CDR2 sequences are MNHEY and SVGAGI. The CDR3 sequence is 14 residues long. Trimming took 7 bases from V and 7 from J; bases not matched to a gene: 7. Here the CDR3 reads CASNRDRGGQPQHF. CDR3 nucleotide sequence: TGTGCCAGCAACCGGGACAGGGGAGGGCAGCCCCAGCATTTT.

The chain links TRBV7-8 to TRBJ1-4; D gene ambiguous. Deletions cut 2 bases from V and 8 bases from J, with 12 bases between. The CDR3 consists of 14 residues. Germline CDR1 reads SGHVS; CDR2 reads FQNEAQ. This CDR3 reads CASSLRGSGEKLFF. DNA for the CDR3: TGTGCCAGCAGCTTACGCGGCTCCGGGGAAAAACTGTTTTTT.

V and J are TRBV12-5 and TRBJ2-1, with TRBD1 identical over 11 bases. The CDR3 totals 15 residues. Germline V gene lookup returns CDR1 LGHNT and CDR2 FRNRAP. After removal of 5 bases from V and 5 bases from J, the junction contained 5 bases not matched to a gene. CDR3 amino acids: CASGPGTGGNNEQFF. CDR3 coding DNA: TGTGCTAGTGGTCCGGGGACAGGGGGTAACAATGAGCAGTTCTTC.

Comment on this clone: At the DNA level, this CDR3 is encoded by other sequences in the same sample as well. The J gene is TRBJ1-4, the V gene TRBV19; the D gene is possibly TRBD1 (5 bases). Germline loops: CDR1 LNHDA, CDR2 SQIVND (reference sequence). This CDR3 region has 13 residues. V was cut by 4 bases and J by 7 bases, with 10 bases left in between. CDR3 sequence reads: CASSNQGGEKLFF. For the CDR3, the DNA is TGTGCCAGTAGTAATCAGGGCGGTGAAAAACTGTTTTTT.

The chain uses TRBV28 and TRBJ1-1; no clear D. The CDR3 is made up of 14 amino acids. Looked up from germline, CDR1 is MDHEN and CDR2 is SYDVKM. V was shortened by 4 bases and J by 1 base, with 10 bases between the two germline ends. The CDR3 reads CASSSAGANTEAFF. The CDR3 region has the DNA TGTGCCAGCAGTTCCGCCGGAGCGAACACTGAAGCTTTCTTT.

With respect to this clone: The same CDR3 arises from other DNA sequences in this sample as well. V is TRBV6-5 and J is TRBJ2-7; TRBD1 might be the D (6 bases). The CDR3 is made up of 13 amino acids. The germline V and J ends were trimmed by 3 bases and 4 bases, with 10 bases remaining between them. Germline CDR1 reads MNHEY; CDR2 reads SVGAGI. The CDR3 region is CASSYRQAYEQYF. Here the CDR3 DNA reads TGTGCCAGCAGTTATCGACAGGCTTACGAGCAGTACTTC.

The rearrangement uses TRBV19 and TRBJ2-1; 12 bases are a match to TRBD2. The CDR3 is 15 residues long. Trimming at V came to 6 bases and at J to 4 bases, leaving 4 bases not matched to a gene. Germline CDR1 and CDR2: LNHDA and SQIVND (reference sequence). The CDR3 DNA follows: TGTGCCAGTAGGCCGACTAGCGGGGGATACAATGAGCAGTTCTTC. It is translated as CASRPTSGGYNEQFF.

This sequence joins TRBV12-3 or TRBV12-4 and TRBJ2-7, with TRBD1 as a possible D gene (6 bases). The CDR3 totals 13 residues. V was pared by 5 bases and J by 3 bases, with 11 bases between. CDR3 DNA: TGTGCCAGCAGTACCGGGACACTCTACGAGCAGTACTTC. The encoded protein is CASSTGTLYEQYF.

The chain joins TRBV27 to TRBJ2-7; 10 bases are shared with TRBD1. The V and J ends lost 0 bases and 4 bases, in that order; junction bases with no gene match: 9. This CDR3 spans 17 amino acids. Germline CDR1 and CDR2: MNHEY and SMNVEV (reference sequence). For the CDR3, the DNA is TGTGCCAGCAGTTTATCTACCGGACAGGGGGACAGGTACGAGCAGTACTTC. It codes for CASSLSTGQGDRYEQYF.

The chain recombines TRBV24-1 with TRBJ2-3, with 7 bases aligning to TRBD2. This CDR3 has 13 residues. Trimming took 4 bases from V and 4 from J; bases not matched to a gene: 1. From germline, CDR1 is KGHDR and CDR2 SFDVKD. DNA of the CDR3: TGTGCCACCAGTGAGGGGAGGGCAGATACGCAGTATTTT. It specifies CATSEGRADTQYF.

This clone turned up a few times. J is TRBJ1-2 and V is TRBV7-9, with D maybe TRBD1 (6 bases). CDR1 and CDR2 from the germline V gene are SEHNR and FQNEAQ (reference sequence). The V gene lost 5 bases and the J gene lost 8 bases, with 15 bases spanning the gap. The CDR3 is 13 amino acids. CDR3 coding DNA: TGTGCCAGCAGCCCGGGGGGGGCAGTCGGCTACACCTTC. This gives the protein CASSPGGAVGYTF.

V usage is TRBV30 and J usage is TRBJ1-3; D is unclear. The germline V and J ends were trimmed by 4 bases and 2 bases, with 9 bases remaining between them. The germline V gene has CDR1 GTSNPN and CDR2 SVGIG (reference sequence). This CDR3 comprises 13 residues. This CDR3 reads CAWTSGAGNTIYF. For the CDR3, the DNA is TGTGCCTGGACATCCGGGGCTGGAAACACCATATATTTT.

The rearrangement uses TRBV2 and TRBJ1-6; 9 nucleotides agree with TRBD1. V trimming: 6 bases; J trimming: 5 bases; junction bases outside the gene matches: 2. The CDR3 runs to 14 residues. Germline-derived CDR1 and CDR2 are SNHLY and FYNNEI. The CDR3 DNA sequence: TGTGCCAGCAGGGGGACAGGGAATAATTCACCCCTCCACTTT. It specifies CASRGTGNNSPLHF.